This T cell receptor (beta chain) was found in a study of shared clonotypes between healthy human individuals. Study-level findings and limits: Rarefaction demonstrated incomplete sorted-subset sequencing despite large depth.

Deep-level running was used for the assay. Profiling relied on immunoSEQ multiplex PCR, and the TCRdb table lists in-frame clones only, not all of them. The table has some 1,900,000 clones, about 95% seen once. Terminally differentiated effector memory CD45RA+ cells were left out of the naive CD8 fraction, which was CD45RO-negative and positively selected for CCR7. About this clone: The antigen is not known.

Germline-derived CDR1 and CDR2 are LNHDA and SQIVND (reference sequence). There are 15 residues in the CDR3. Trimming stripped 0 bases from V and 7 bases from J, with 12 bases between. The specimen was naive CD8+ T cells sorted from blood. The origin of this receptor is a man between 18 and 29 years old in good health. The chain recombines TRBV19 with TRBJ1-4; D gene ambiguous. The CDR3 here is CASSIDRGTAEKLFF. The CDR3 DNA follows: TGTGCCAGTAGTATAGATCGGGGAACGGCTGAAAAACTGTTTTTT.